This entry features one T cell receptor beta chain sequence. CDR3 size: 14 residues. Per germline, CDR1 LNHNV and CDR2 YYDKDF (reference sequence). Trimming took 9 bases from V and 3 from J; bases not matched to a gene: 5. The sample comes from a study of blood T cell repertoires in COVID-19. Sequenced by immunoSEQ multiplex PCR; TCRdb stores in-frame clones only, minus some. This sample carries some 140,000 clones, approximately 83% of them seen once, and the ten largest clones take 12%. Sequences were obtained from peripheral blood. The sequence came from a woman aged 60-75 years with COVID-19, enrolled during active disease. The rearrangement links TRBV15 to TRBJ1-5, with 10 bases lining up with TRBD1. CDR3 sequence: CATRDRGINQPQHF. For the CDR3, the DNA is TGTGCCACGCGGGACAGGGGCATCAATCAGCCCCAGCATTTT.